This record concerns one T cell receptor beta chain sequence. Original data processing: By means of reference gene primer amplification, nucleated cell counts were estimated. TCRdb keeps only in-frame clones here, not all; method: immunoSEQ multiplex PCR. The V and J calls and clone size come from that table; D and trimming were worked out from the DNA. This table holds roughly 290,000 clones, 87% found once. The CDR3 consists of 16 residues. Trimming at V came to 4 bases and at J to 4 bases, leaving 12 bases not matched to a gene. The V gene's germline CDR1 is SGHRS and CDR2 YFSETQ. The data stem from a study of blood T cell repertoires in COVID-19. Across the study: T cells, B-cell-depleted T cells, or PBMCs supplied cDNA or gDNA.

Participants spanned ages about 18 to 100 years and resided in over 20 US areas. Two consecutive negative NP/OP PCR tests, clearance, or resolved symptoms defined Cohort 3 recovery. Material for sequencing was PBMCs or T cells enriched from blood (not recorded which). This chain joins TRBV5-1 and TRBJ2-3; 7 positions match TRBD2. The source of this sequence is a middle-aged woman who had recovered from COVID-19. The chain's CDR3 is CASSPADEGGPDTQYF. In nucleotides, the CDR3 is TGCGCCAGCAGCCCGGCGGACGAGGGAGGGCCAGATACGCAGTATTTT.